Each of the 23 T cell receptor beta chains below was sequenced from the same sample in a study of metastatic and nonmetastatic thyroid tumors. MiXCR was used by TCRdb to re-call the PCR reads. Of under 75,000 clones detected, less than 20% appear once; the ten largest clones hold 9.5% to 15%. Patients were all untreated before their thyroid surgery. Input material: blood. Receptor source: a female donor with papillary thyroid cancer or a benign thyroid nodule (not recorded which). Some clones in this sample may be carry-over from other donors' samples.

This clone was picked up many times. The V gene is TRBV2, the J gene TRBJ1-1; the D gene is possibly TRBD1 (6 bases). The germline V gene has CDR1 SNHLY and CDR2 FYNNEI. V was trimmed by 7 bases and J by 0 bases, leaving 12 bases between them. This CDR3 has 14 amino acids. This CDR3 is CASKRTVLNTEAFF. The CDR3 nucleotides are TGTGCCAGCAAACGGACAGTCCTGAACACTGAAGCTTTCTTT.

This clone has more than one count but fewer than ten. DNA of the CDR3: TGTGCCATCAGGTCGGCGGGGGGTCTGAACACCGGGGAGCTGTTTTTT. It is translated as CAIRSAGGLNTGELFF. This sequence joins TRBV10-3 and TRBJ2-2, with 8 bases fitting TRBD2. CDR1 and CDR2 from the germline V gene are ENHRY and SYGVKD. J was trimmed by 1 base and V by 6 bases; bases with no gene match: 7. There are 16 residues in the CDR3.

This clone has more than one count but fewer than ten. The chain employs TRBV6-1 and TRBJ1-1; possible D gene TRBD1, 6 bases. Germline V gives CDR1 MNHNS, CDR2 SASEGT. The CDR3 has 15 amino acids. The V end was cut by 6 bases, the J end by 0 bases, with 14 bases between. Here the CDR3 reads CASRPKGGLNTEAFF. DNA for the CDR3: TGTGCCAGCAGACCAAAGGGGGGATTGAACACTGAAGCTTTCTTT.

The gene calls are TRBV13 and TRBJ2-1, with 8 positions matching TRBD1. CDR3 length equals 16 residues. V shed 2 bases, J shed 4 bases, and the junction held 7 bases outside the gene matches. CDR1 PRHDT and CDR2 FYEKMQ come from the germline V gene (reference sequence). This chain's CDR3 is CASSLSLRTGYNEQFF. DNA for the CDR3: TGTGCCAGCAGCTTATCCCTAAGGACAGGGTACAATGAGCAGTTCTTC.

Ten or more counts support this clone. V is TRBV11-3 and J is TRBJ2-1; 7 nucleotides align to TRBD1. V shed 3 bases, J shed 4 bases, and the junction held 6 bases outside the gene matches. CDR1 SGHNT and CDR2 YENEEA come from the germline V gene. This CDR3 contains 15 residues. CDR3 in amino acids: CASSLAGTEYNEQFF. The CDR3 region has the DNA TGTGCCAGCAGCTTGGCCGGGACAGAGTACAATGAGCAGTTCTTC.

The sample holds many counts of this clone. V usage is TRBV9 and J usage is TRBJ1-2; a possible D gene is TRBD1 (5 bases). Trimming took off 2 bases at V and 8 bases at J, with 19 bases between the two ends. Per germline, CDR1 SGDLS and CDR2 YYNGEE. The CDR3 consists of 15 residues. CDR3 sequence reads: CASSVDVDSPRGYTF. The CDR3 DNA sequence: TGTGCCAGCAGCGTGGACGTTGACAGCCCGCGAGGCTACACCTTC. The whole variable domain, filled in from reference TRBV9 and TRBJ1-2, reads DSGVTQTPKHLITATGQRVTLRCSPRSGDLSVYWYQQSLDQGLQFLIQYYNGEERAKGNILERFSAQQFPDLHSELNLSSLELGDSALYFCASSVDVDSPRGYTFGSGTRLTVV.

This clone was counted ten times or more. This sequence joins TRBV3-1 and TRBJ1-3; D remains ambiguous. CDR1 and CDR2 (germline): LGHDT, YNNKEL (reference sequence). The CDR3 has 11 residues. V lost 5 bases, J lost 4 bases, and 3 bases lay in between. DNA for the CDR3: TGTGCCAGCAGCATCGGAAACACCATATATTTT. Protein: CASSIGNTIYF.

This clone has a count of ten or more. The chain combines TRBV7-9 with TRBJ1-2; D not resolved. The ends were cut back, 0 bases at V and 7 bases at J, with 9 bases in the middle. The CDR3 is 13 residues long. The germline gives CDR1 SEHNR, CDR2 FQNEAQ (reference sequence). The CDR3 loop is CASSLAAGFGYTF. CDR3 sequence (DNA): TGTGCCAGCAGCTTAGCGGCGGGGTTTGGCTACACCTTC.

In this sample, this clone turned up a few times. CDR3 loop: CSVAGTSGRADTGELFF. CDR3 DNA sequence: TGCAGCGTTGCCGGGACTAGCGGGAGGGCCGACACCGGGGAGCTGTTTTTT. The J gene is TRBJ2-2, the V gene TRBV29-1, with 16 nucleotides matching TRBD2. The CDR3 totals 17 residues. CDR1 is SQVTM, CDR2 ANQGSEA, per germline. V lost 4 bases, J lost 3 bases, and 5 bases stayed unmatched.

This clone appeared many times. The chain carries TRBV12-5 and TRBJ2-1; tentatively, D is TRBD1 or TRBD2 (5 bases each). Germline V gene lookup returns CDR1 LGHNT and CDR2 FRNRAP. The ends were cut back, 1 base at V and 7 bases at J, with 11 bases in the middle. The CDR3 is 14 residues long. The CDR3 sequence: CASGLGGRGNEQFF. DNA for the CDR3: TGTGCTAGTGGTTTGGGGGGACGAGGGAATGAGCAGTTCTTC.

This chain uses TRBV6-1 with TRBJ1-1; 8 positions agree with TRBD1. The J segment lost 4 bases and the V segment lost 6 bases, leaving 7 bases of the junction unmatched. Germline CDR1 MNHNS, CDR2 SASEGT. This CDR3 contains 14 residues. CDR3 coding DNA: TGTGCCAGCAGGGGACAGGTCGGGCGCACTGAAGCTTTCTTT. It yields the protein CASRGQVGRTEAFF.

This clone came up many times. The chain recombines TRBV12-3 or TRBV12-4 with TRBJ2-2, with 9 bases that match TRBD1. The V and J ends lost 6 bases and 4 bases, in that order; junction bases with no gene match: 6. This CDR3 region has 15 residues. The CDR3 sequence: CASREGQGGTGELFF. CDR3 DNA: TGTGCCAGCAGAGAGGGACAGGGAGGCACCGGGGAGCTGTTTTTT.

This clone turned up a few times. The V and J genes are TRBV6-1 and TRBJ1-5; no clear D gene. Trimming pared 7 bases from V and 4 bases from J, leaving 17 bases between. The CDR3 runs to 15 residues. Germline lookup yields CDR1 MNHNS and CDR2 SASEGT. CDR3 bases: TGTGCCAGCAACAAAGCCCGGAGTGGAAATCAGCCCCAGCATTTT. Protein product: CASNKARSGNQPQHF.

There are many counts of this clone. The chain couples TRBV6-1 to TRBJ2-7, with TRBD1 matching 8 bases. Germline-derived CDR1 and CDR2 are MNHNS and SASEGT. The CDR3 sequence is 14 residues long. After removal of 1 base from V and 5 bases from J, the junction contained 4 bases not matched to a gene. In nucleotides, the CDR3 is TGTGCCAGCAGTGAAGTGGACAGGGACCACGAGCAGTACTTC. This translates into CASSEVDRDHEQYF.

This clone was seen many times. The chain links TRBV6-1 to TRBJ1-5; 7 bases match TRBD1. V lost 5 bases and J lost 7; bases outside the gene matches: 2. Germline V CDR1 and CDR2: MNHNS, SASEGT. The CDR3 has 12 amino acids. The CDR3 protein is CASSKDRQPQHF. DNA of the CDR3: TGTGCCAGCAGTAAGGACAGGCAGCCCCAGCATTTT.

This clone has ten or more counts. The chain couples TRBV5-1 to TRBJ1-1, with TRBD1 matching over 8 bases. CDR1 SGHRS and CDR2 YFSETQ come from the germline V gene. CDR3 length: 15 residues. V lost 0 bases, J lost 4 bases, and 5 bases stayed unmatched. CDR3 in amino acids: CASSLASGGSTEAFF. DNA for the CDR3: TGCGCCAGCAGCTTGGCCTCAGGGGGCTCCACTGAAGCTTTCTTT.

This clone was seen many times. The J gene is TRBJ2-3, the V gene TRBV27; 7 bases line up with TRBD2. The CDR3 runs to 18 residues. Germline V lookup: CDR1 MNHEY, CDR2 SMNVEV (reference sequence). V lost 0 bases and J lost 4; bases outside the gene matches: 13. The CDR3 here is CASSLSASLAGVADTQYF. The DNA for the CDR3 is TGTGCCAGCAGTTTATCTGCGTCATTGGCGGGAGTGGCAGATACGCAGTATTTT.

This clone was detected many times. CDR3 nucleotide sequence: TGTGCCAGTAGTCAGCCGGTCCCTGGAAACACCATATATTTT. Its protein is CASSQPVPGNTIYF. The V and J genes are TRBV19 and TRBJ1-3; D ambiguous. Germline CDR1 reads LNHDA; CDR2 reads SQIVND (reference sequence). The CDR3 runs 14 residues. V was pared by 5 bases and J by 2 bases, with 10 bases between.

This clone was seen repeatedly, ten times or more. This rearrangement joins TRBV12-3 or TRBV12-4 to TRBJ2-2; the match to TRBD1 covers 9 bases. The CDR3 totals 17 residues. Unmatched junction bases numbered 12, after V lost 6 bases and J lost 4 bases. The DNA of the CDR3 is TGTGCCAGCAGAGACAGTTGGGACAGGGATCGCACCGGGGAGCTGTTTTTT. Its translation: CASRDSWDRDRTGELFF.

This chain joins TRBV30 and TRBJ2-3; D not certain. Germline lookup yields CDR1 GTSNPN and CDR2 SVGIG (reference sequence). V was trimmed by 2 bases and J by 1 base, leaving 4 bases between them. The CDR3 spans 12 residues. The CDR3 DNA reads TGTGCCTGGAGTCCGGGCACAGATACGCAGTATTTT. Protein: CAWSPGTDTQYF.

Turning to this clone: It may be a read error: a sequence one base away is much more abundant. The chain recombines TRBV10-3 with TRBJ2-2; D gene unclear. This CDR3 has 16 amino acids. V gave up 3 bases and J gave up 1 base, with 12 bases separating them. CDR1 ENHRY and CDR2 SYGVKD come from the germline V gene. Here the CDR3 DNA reads TGTGCCATCAGTGATGGGGTTCAGCTGAACACCGGGGAGCTGTTTTTT. Amino acids: CAISDGVQLNTGELFF.

Ten or more counts support this clone. The rearrangement links TRBV6-1 to TRBJ1-3; D is uncertain. V lost 3 bases and J 0 bases, leaving 9 bases between the germline ends. The CDR3 covers 15 residues. Germline CDR1 and CDR2: MNHNS and SASEGT. Written as DNA, the CDR3 is TGTGCCAGCAGTGAGGGCACGAGCTCTGGAAACACCATATATTTT. Its translation is CASSEGTSSGNTIYF.

The chain joins TRBV30 to TRBJ2-1; a weak D match, TRBD2 (6 bases). This CDR3 is 16 amino acids long. The V gene lost 4 bases and the J gene lost 4 bases, with 20 bases spanning the gap. Germline CDR1 and CDR2: GTSNPN and SVGIG (reference sequence). The DNA of the CDR3 is TGTGCCTGGACCGTAGTCGTACTAGGAGGGTACAATGAGCAGTTCTTC. Protein: CAWTVVVLGGYNEQFF.